Below are 11 T cell receptor beta chains sequenced from a single sample in a study of CD8 T cells in Susac syndrome (dated by TCRdb to the late 2010s). Preparation of the library involved the immunoSEQ multiplex PCR assay. RNA was extracted using the RNeasy kit, and roughly 0.45 to 1 microgram was reverse transcribed with random hexamers. TCRdb itself trimmed the public reads at Q25 with fastp, ran MiXCR and retained productive beta chains. Each entry merges the rows of one CDR3 protein and shows their most common DNA and genes. In all, the sample holds some 130,000 distinct CDR3 sequences, and roughly 94% of those were seen once. Roughly 0.2% of the sample is taken by the ten largest. Sequenced material: CD8+ T cells from PBMCs. These receptors all stem from a human donor with Susac syndrome.

J is TRBJ1-2 and V is TRBV20-1; TRBD1 is a possible D gene (6 bases). The germline CDR1 and CDR2 sequences are DFQATT and SNEGSKA (reference sequence). The CDR3 consists of 14 residues. V was clipped by 0 bases and J by 6 bases, with 14 bases between them. CDR3 protein: CSARDRNRVNGYTF. The CDR3 DNA reads as TGCAGTGCTAGAGATCGGAACAGGGTAAATGGCTACACCTTC.

The chain recombines TRBV25-1 with TRBJ2-1; the match to TRBD2 covers 7 bases. Looked up from germline, CDR1 is MGHDK and CDR2 is SYGVNS. Losses at the gene ends were 7 bases for V and 9 bases for J; bases not matched to a gene: 6. CDR3 size: 12 residues. The CDR3 nucleotides read TGTGCCAGCACGGGCGGGAGAAGTGAGCAGTTCTTC. Encoded protein: CASTGGRSEQFF.

V usage is TRBV6-5 and J usage is TRBJ1-1; TRBD1 matches at 8 bases. This CDR3 spans 18 amino acids. With V trimmed by 0 bases and J by 5 bases, 14 bases remained unmatched. Per the germline V gene, CDR1 is MNHEY and CDR2 is SVGAGI. CDR3 nucleotides: TGTGCCAGCAGTTACTCGCTTTCCCAAATAGGACAGGGAACTGAAGCTTTCTTT. Translated: CASSYSLSQIGQGTEAFF.

The chain is built from TRBV3-1 and TRBJ2-3; 9 bases align to TRBD2. Germline loops: CDR1 LGHDT, CDR2 YNNKEL (reference sequence). The CDR3 is made up of 18 amino acids. Trimming took 1 base from V and 0 from J; bases not matched to a gene: 8. This chain's CDR3 is CASSQGLAGLTSTDTQYF. CDR3 DNA sequence: TGTGCCAGCAGCCAAGGTCTAGCGGGATTAACTAGCACAGATACGCAGTATTTT.

The chain employs TRBV24-1 and TRBJ2-2, with D unclear. The CDR3 contains 13 residues. Looked up from germline, CDR1 is KGHDR and CDR2 is SFDVKD. V was clipped by 3 bases and J by 0 bases, with 1 base between them. The CDR3, as DNA: TGTGCCACCAGTGATCCGAACACCGGGGAGCTGTTTTTT. It encodes CATSDPNTGELFF.

This chain joins TRBV14 and TRBJ2-7, with D hard to call. Germline CDR1 SGHDN, CDR2 FVKESK. V was clipped by 6 bases and J by 0 bases, with 15 bases between them. The CDR3 covers 15 residues. CDR3 coding DNA: TGTGCCAGCAGAGAAAGAAGAGGAAGCTCCTACGAGCAGTACTTC. Translated: CASRERRGSSYEQYF.

For this clonotype: At one boundary the junction diverges from the germline segment, which might be a read error. The V call is TRBV6-1, the J call TRBJ2-4; D is uncertain. This CDR3 region has 8 residues. CDR1 and CDR2 from the germline V gene are MNHNS and SASEGT. The CDR3 protein is CASSESHF. In DNA form, the CDR3 reads TGTGCCAGCAGTGAGTCCCACTTC.

V is TRBV6-5 and J is TRBJ2-7; 11 bases line up with TRBD2. From germline, CDR1 is MNHEY and CDR2 SVGAGI. CDR3 size: 15 residues. The trim removed 6 bases at V and 7 bases at J, leaving 11 bases unmatched. CDR3 sequence reads: CASSSPVAGGWEQYF. As DNA, the CDR3 is TGTGCCAGCAGCTCCCCCGTAGCGGGAGGGTGGGAGCAGTACTTC.

This clonotype showed up just a few times. The J gene is TRBJ2-2, the V gene TRBV5-1; no firm D call. There are 16 residues in the CDR3. With 0 bases removed from V and 0 bases from J, the gap between germline ends came to 9 bases. CDR1 SGHRS and CDR2 YFSETQ come from the germline V gene. The CDR3 bases are TGCGCCAGCAGCTTGGCCCCCCAAGCGAACACCGGGGAGCTGTTTTTT. Residues: CASSLAPQANTGELFF.

The chain recombines TRBV28 with TRBJ1-1, with TRBD1 as a possible D gene (6 bases). The germline gives CDR1 MDHEN, CDR2 SYDVKM. The CDR3 totals 12 residues. With 11 bases removed from V and 3 bases from J, the gap between germline ends came to 13 bases. CDR3 protein: CAPYEGDTEAFF. As DNA, the CDR3 is TGTGCCCCTTACGAGGGGGACACTGAAGCTTTCTTT.

The chain carries TRBV9 and TRBJ1-5, with D unresolved. The CDR3 length is 12 residues. Germline V gives CDR1 SGDLS, CDR2 YYNGEE. Trimming cost V 7 bases and J 7 bases, with 12 bases left between them. The DNA for the CDR3 is TGTGCCAGCGGGAAAGGAGAACAGCCCCAGCATTTT. Protein product: CASGKGEQPQHF.